This TCR beta chain was obtained from a study of control samples from healthy donors and cancer patients. Sequencing was performed with immunoSEQ multiplex PCR; in TCRdb, only in-frame clones are kept and a portion is missing. The data show roughly 200,000 clones, about 93% seen once. The sequence came from a man between 18 and 35 years old in good health. Specimen: blood.

The CDR3 sequence is CASNGQGRHLRSGNTIYF. In DNA form, the CDR3 reads TGCGCCAGCAACGGACAGGGGAGGCATCTTCGCTCTGGAAACACCATATATTTT. V and J are TRBV10-1 and TRBJ1-3; TRBD1 matches 9 bases. Germline CDR1 and CDR2: WNHNN and SYGVQD (reference sequence). The CDR3 consists of 18 residues. Germline trimming cut 7 bases from V and 0 bases from J; bases unmatched to any gene: 13.